The next 26 T cell receptor beta chains were all read from a single sample in a study of monozygotic twins with inflammatory bowel disease. TCRdb re-called the 5' RACE reads, yielding one record per CDR3 amino acid sequence without DNA. The data show roughly 200,000 distinct CDR3 sequences, and the top ten clones hold less than 2%. Sample: blood. The receptors were gathered from a human donor with ulcerative colitis or Crohn's disease, or a healthy co-twin of an affected twin (not recorded which).

The rearrangement uses TRBV5-1 and TRBJ2-5; without DNA, the TCRdb call of TRBD1 cannot be checked. The V gene's germline CDR1 is SGHRS and CDR2 YFSETQ. The CDR3 loop spans 15 amino acids. CDR3 in amino acids: CASSLEGRVKETQYF.

The chain employs TRBV15 and TRBJ1-2; TCRdb indicates TRBD1, and absent DNA this call remains unverified. The CDR3 is 15 amino acids. Germline V gene lookup returns CDR1 LNHNV and CDR2 YYDKDF (reference sequence). The CDR3 reads CATSSRTGILYGYTF.

The chain joins TRBV7-6 to TRBJ2-1; the D call of TRBD1 rests on TCRdb alone, since no DNA is present to check it. The germline V gene encodes CDR1 SGHVS and CDR2 FNYEAQ. This CDR3 is built from 12 residues. The chain's CDR3 is CASSLLGTEQFF.

The genes are TRBV5-5 and TRBJ1-1. The CDR3 contains 13 residues. Germline V gene data show CDR1 as SGHKS and CDR2 as YYEKEE (reference sequence). The CDR3 region is CASSLIFYTEAFF.

The V call is TRBV6-6, the J call TRBJ2-7. The CDR3 runs 11 residues. Germline V gives CDR1 MNHNY, CDR2 SVGAGI (reference sequence). This CDR3 is CASRQKSEQYF.

The V and J genes are TRBV5-1 and TRBJ1-1; TCRdb returns TRBD1, unconfirmable since there is no DNA. The CDR3 has 14 amino acids. Looked up from germline, CDR1 is SGHRS and CDR2 is YFSETQ. CDR3 sequence reads: CASSPGGGNTEAFF.

The chain joins TRBV10-3 to TRBJ2-7; TCRdb lists TRBD2, though no DNA is available to test this call. The V gene's germline CDR1 is ENHRY and CDR2 SYGVKD. The CDR3 is made up of 13 amino acids. CDR3 sequence: CAISDPGLSSRYF.

The J gene is TRBJ2-5, the V gene TRBV7-8; the D call of TRBD1 rests on TCRdb alone, since no DNA is present to check it. CDR1 and CDR2 (germline): SGHVS, FQNEAQ. This CDR3 has 14 amino acids. The CDR3 here is CASRRRGSQETQYF.

The chain uses TRBV14 and TRBJ2-7; without DNA, the TCRdb call of TRBD1 cannot be checked. The germline V gene has CDR1 SGHDN and CDR2 FVKESK. The CDR3 consists of 15 residues. The CDR3 is CASSLSTDYSYEQYF.

The chain recombines TRBV15 with TRBJ2-2; with no DNA, the TCRdb D assignment of TRBD1 cannot be verified. This CDR3 region has 15 residues. Germline V gives CDR1 LNHNV, CDR2 YYDKDF (reference sequence). The CDR3 loop is CATSYSIGGTGELFF.

The chain employs TRBV27 and TRBJ2-7; TCRdb lists TRBD1, though no DNA is available to test this call. CDR1 and CDR2 from the germline V gene are MNHEY and SMNVEV (reference sequence). The CDR3 spans 13 residues. The CDR3 protein is CASRSGGFYEQYF.

This chain links TRBV7-9 with TRBJ1-2; TCRdb's assignment of TRBD1 cannot be checked, as there is no DNA. CDR1 is SEHNR and CDR2 is FQNEAQ in the germline V gene (reference sequence). The CDR3 totals 16 residues. The CDR3 sequence is CASSSGTGAENYGYTF.

The J gene is TRBJ1-1, the V gene TRBV12-3 or TRBV12-4; without DNA, the TCRdb call of TRBD1 cannot be checked. The length of the CDR3 is 14 residues. CDR3 protein: CASSPFRENTEAFF.

The gene calls are TRBV10-3 and TRBJ2-7; the TCRdb D gene call, TRBD1, has no DNA to confirm it. From germline, CDR1 is ENHRY and CDR2 SYGVKD. This CDR3 is 18 amino acids long. The CDR3 spells CAIRPFLAGTANSYEQYF.

The V and J genes are TRBV6-1 and TRBJ1-1. The length of the CDR3 is 16 residues. The germline gives CDR1 MNHNS, CDR2 SASEGT. CDR3 sequence: CAIGEGAMTMNTEAFF.

The chain combines TRBV12-5 with TRBJ1-5. The CDR3 is made up of 12 amino acids. CDR1 is LGHNT, CDR2 FRNRAP, per germline. The chain's CDR3 is CASAEGNQPQHF.

The chain employs TRBV7-9 and TRBJ2-7; TCRdb indicates TRBD1, and absent DNA this call remains unverified. CDR1 and CDR2 from the germline V gene are SEHNR and FQNEAQ (reference sequence). The CDR3 covers 14 residues. CDR3 loop: CASSPSTTGEGTYF. The full variable domain, in which reference TRBV7-9 and TRBJ2-7 provide the parts outside the CDR3, is DTGVSQNPRHKITKRGQNVTFRCDPISEHNRLYWYRQTLGQGPEFLTYFQNEAQLEKSRLLSDRFSAERPKGSFSTLEIQRTEQGDSAMYLCASSPSTTGEGTYFGPGTRLTVT.

The rearrangement links TRBV11-3 to TRBJ2-3. Germline V gene sequence: CDR1 SGHNT, CDR2 YENEEA. This CDR3 is built from 14 residues. CDR3 protein: CASSLAGNTDTQYF. Full variable domain (missing parts from reference TRBV11-3 and TRBJ2-3): EAGVVQSPRYKIIEKKQPVAFWCNPISGHNTLYWYLQNLGQGPELLIRYENEEAVDDSQLPKDRFSAERLKGVDSTLKIQPAELGDSAVYLCASSLAGNTDTQYFGPGTRLTVL.

The chain uses TRBV12-3 or TRBV12-4 and TRBJ1-1. The CDR3 runs 12 residues. CDR3 amino acids: CASSFVNTEAFF.

This rearrangement joins TRBV4-2 to TRBJ1-6. CDR3 size: 17 residues. Germline assignment: CDR1 LGHNA and CDR2 YNFKEQ. CDR3 sequence: CASSQEMGAALSSPLHF.

The J gene is TRBJ2-1, the V gene TRBV20-1; the D gene TCRdb calls, TRBD2, cannot be checked with no DNA. Looked up from germline, CDR1 is DFQATT and CDR2 is SNEGSKA (reference sequence). The CDR3 runs to 14 residues. The CDR3 spells CSASVASGANEQFF.

This sequence joins TRBV7-3 and TRBJ2-1; TCRdb returns TRBD2, unconfirmable since there is no DNA. The germline V gene encodes CDR1 SGHTA and CDR2 FQGTGA. This CDR3 has 13 amino acids. This chain's CDR3 is CASSRGGNNEQFF. Full variable domain (outside the CDR3, taken from reference TRBV7-3 and TRBJ2-1): GAGVSQTPSNKVTEKGKYVELRCDPISGHTALYWYRQSLGQGPEFLIYFQGTGAADDSGLPNDRFFAVRPEGSVSTLKIQRTERGDSAVYLCASSRGGNNEQFFGPGTRLTVL.

The rearrangement links TRBV6-1 to TRBJ2-5; checking the TCRdb D call of TRBD1 is not possible without DNA. Germline CDR1 and CDR2: MNHNS and SASEGT. This CDR3 spans 15 amino acids. The CDR3 loop is CASSRLGQGEETQYF.

This chain joins TRBV24-1 and TRBJ2-5; TCRdb's D call of TRBD1 is untestable without DNA. CDR3 length equals 14 residues. Germline values: CDR1 KGHDR, CDR2 SFDVKD. The CDR3 region is CATSVGGFPETQYF.

This chain joins TRBV5-1 and TRBJ1-1. Germline loops: CDR1 SGHRS, CDR2 YFSETQ. The CDR3 is 13 amino acids. The chain's CDR3 is CASSPKGNTEAFF.

This rearrangement joins TRBV27 to TRBJ1-2; TCRdb gives TRBD1 as the D gene, but with no DNA this cannot be confirmed. The length of the CDR3 is 13 residues. Germline V gene lookup returns CDR1 MNHEY and CDR2 SMNVEV (reference sequence). The chain's CDR3 is CASRPGNGYGYTF.